This T cell receptor (beta chain) was identified in a study of blood T cell repertoires in COVID-19. In the study overall: Nucleic acid was either cDNA or gDNA, and it came from T cells, B-cell-depleted T cells, or PBMCs.

Per germline, CDR1 SQVTM and CDR2 ANQGSEA. V was pared by 4 bases and J by 3 bases, with 9 bases of the junction left unmatched. The CDR3 length is 15 residues. Under the authors' procedure: Amplification with reference gene primers provided the estimates of nucleated cell counts. Sequenced by immunoSEQ multiplex PCR; TCRdb stores in-frame clones only, minus some. V, J and clone size are taken as reported in that table, and D and trimming were inferred from the DNA itself. The profile shows approximately 140,000 clones, around 90% of them singletons. Sequenced input: peripheral blood. The rearrangement uses TRBV29-1 and TRBJ1-1; TRBD1 aligns across 9 bases. The sequence derives from a woman aged 60-75 years with active or convalescent COVID-19. CDR3 protein: CSVAGTGSLDTEAFF. In nucleotides, the CDR3 is TGCAGCGTTGCGGGGACAGGGTCTTTGGACACTGAAGCTTTCTTT.